Detailed here is one T cell receptor beta chain. Its antigen is not identified. These data are taken from a study of T cells in Graves' hyperthyroidism and ophthalmopathy. Study as a whole: Staff took peripheral blood when the initial diagnosis was made, before any treatment began.

Researchers took RNA transcripts and amplified the TCR beta CDR3 regions from them. The primer set for the first-round RT-PCR of the TCR CDR3 was HTBI. TCRdb ran MiXCR on the multiplex PCR reads and lists one entry per CDR3 protein. Seen here are over 400,000 distinct CDR3 sequences, roughly 23% observed once, and the top ten hold about half. Exclusion of patients followed from uncontrolled infection, other autoimmune disease, pregnancy or lactation. In making diagnoses, clinical symptoms, serum thyroxine and TRAb, thyroid ultrasound and orbital computed tomography were all used. Study findings and constraints: In blood, most of the thyroid clonotypes expanded above 0.001 were also present.

This sequence originates from a woman between 65 and 79 years old with Graves' ophthalmopathy. Sample: blood.

As DNA, the CDR3 is TGTGCCAGCAGTGGAGAAGGGAATAATTCACCCCTCCACTTT. Translated: CASSGEGNNSPLHF. V gene TRBV2 combines with J gene TRBJ1-6, with D unresolved. The CDR3 length is 14 residues. V was shortened by 4 bases and J by 5 bases, with 9 bases between the two germline ends. The V gene's germline CDR1 is SNHLY and CDR2 FYNNEI.